Given below is one T cell receptor beta chain in context. This clonotype was observed a few times. Its antigen is not yet known. Base qualities are missing; no much larger clone stands one base away. This record belongs to a study of T cell repertoires in cytomegalovirus infection (dated by TCRdb to between 2018 and 2020). Regarding the study in general: Alongside well-studied HLA-B-restricted epitopes, the peptide stimulations were aimed at recently identified HLA-C-restricted CMV epitopes, whose presentation resists viral immunomodulation. Donor HLA type was relevant to the analysis, because carriage of CMV infection together with the matching HLA type was indicated by public TCR beta signatures.

The research as a whole found: The ex vivo response was dominated by HLA-C-restricted CMV-specific TCR beta clonotypes, and the single most frequent clonotype in two of eight donors was supplied by these HLA-C-restricted clonotypes. In both this cohort and an independent cohort of 350 or so donors, the cumulative frequency of public TCR beta family members distinguished carriers of CMV infection plus the relevant HLA type.

The sequencing machine was an Illumina HiSeq 1500. The public reads were reanalyzed by TCRdb: fastp trimming at Q25, MiXCR alignment, in-frame beta chains only. Rows with one shared CDR3 protein collapse into an entry with the most common genes and DNA. Counted in this sample were 700,000 to 850,000 distinct CDR3 sequences; approximately 32% of them appeared once. The ten largest clones take up roughly 12% of the sample. The treatment or condition label, read with the paper, signifies: in vitro stimulation with specific CMV peptide epitopes to enrich CMV-specific T cells. From the cysteine up to the phenylalanine, the CDR3 has a length of 15 residues. CDR3 DNA only is kept here, 45 bases in frame from base 1. From the germline V gene, CDR1 is KGHDR and CDR2 is SFDVKD. V is cut by 4 bases and J by 4 bases, and the space between the germline ends is 13 bases.

The origin of this receptor is a human donor in good health (CMV status not recorded). Some clones in this sample may be carry-over from other donors' samples. This sample comprised cultured CD8+ T cells from PBMCs, obtained from culture after CMV antigen stimulation. This sequence uses TRBV24-1 and TRBJ1-5; perhaps TRBD1 is the D gene, with 6 bases matching. The CDR3 protein: CATSEGTIGNQPQHF. The nucleotide sequence reads as follows: TGTGCCACCAGTGAAGGGACAATCGGGAATCAGCCCCAGCATTTT.